This entry is about one T cell receptor (beta chain). Antigen: not known. The data are from a study of T cell clusters in autoimmune cytopenias. Overall study context: A median of 51,575 TRB reads per sample yielded a median around 2,500 distinct clonotypes. Study results and limitations: Clustering suggested that physiological T cell clusters were missing in primary autoimmune cytopenia patients.

TRB rearrangements were amplified by touch-down multiplex PCR with mixed TRB-A/B primers. One entry per CDR3 protein, without DNA, is what TCRdb gives after re-calling the multiplex PCR reads. Its clone listing holds about 3,000 distinct CDR3 sequences. Some 39,000 genome equivalents of blood DNA were amplified for TRB. The source material was peripheral blood. The receptor's source is a human donor with an autoimmune cytopenia or autoimmune hepatitis (not recorded which).

The CDR3 region is CSVVTGTGLAFF. J is TRBJ1-1 and V is TRBV20-1; the D call of TRBD1 rests on TCRdb alone, since no DNA is present to check it. The CDR3 is 12 amino acids. CDR1 is DFQATT and CDR2 is SNEGSKA in the germline V gene (reference sequence).